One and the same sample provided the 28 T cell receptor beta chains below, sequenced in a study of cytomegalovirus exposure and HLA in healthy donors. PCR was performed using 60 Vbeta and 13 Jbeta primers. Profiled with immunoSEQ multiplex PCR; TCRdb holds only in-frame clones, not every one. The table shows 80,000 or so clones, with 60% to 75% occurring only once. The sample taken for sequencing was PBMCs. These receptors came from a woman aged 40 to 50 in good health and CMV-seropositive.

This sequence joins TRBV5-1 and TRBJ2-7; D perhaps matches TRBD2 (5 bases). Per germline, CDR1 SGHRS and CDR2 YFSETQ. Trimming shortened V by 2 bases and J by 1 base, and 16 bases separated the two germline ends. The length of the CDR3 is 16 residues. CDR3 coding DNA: TGCGCCAGCAGCTTAAATGCCGGAGGAACTTCCTACGAGCAGTACTTC. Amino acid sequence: CASSLNAGGTSYEQYF.

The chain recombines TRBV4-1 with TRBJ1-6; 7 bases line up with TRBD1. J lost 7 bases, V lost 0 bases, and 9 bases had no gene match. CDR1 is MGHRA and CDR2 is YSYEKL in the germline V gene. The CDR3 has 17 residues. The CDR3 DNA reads TGCGCCAGCAGCCAAGATGAGGGACAGAGACCCAATTCACCCCTCCACTTT. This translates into CASSQDEGQRPNSPLHF.

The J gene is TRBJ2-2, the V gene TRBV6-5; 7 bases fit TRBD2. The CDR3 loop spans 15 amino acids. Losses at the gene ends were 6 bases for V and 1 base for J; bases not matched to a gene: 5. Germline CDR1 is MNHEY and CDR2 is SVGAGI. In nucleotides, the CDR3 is TGTGCCAGCAGCTATAGCGGGTTGAACACCGGGGAGCTGTTTTTT. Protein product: CASSYSGLNTGELFF.

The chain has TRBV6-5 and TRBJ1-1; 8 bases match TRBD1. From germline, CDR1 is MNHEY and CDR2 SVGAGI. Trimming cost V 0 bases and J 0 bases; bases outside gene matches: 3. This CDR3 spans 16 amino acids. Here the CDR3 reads CASSYSWTGMNTEAFF. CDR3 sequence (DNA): TGTGCCAGCAGTTACTCTTGGACAGGGATGAACACTGAAGCTTTCTTT.

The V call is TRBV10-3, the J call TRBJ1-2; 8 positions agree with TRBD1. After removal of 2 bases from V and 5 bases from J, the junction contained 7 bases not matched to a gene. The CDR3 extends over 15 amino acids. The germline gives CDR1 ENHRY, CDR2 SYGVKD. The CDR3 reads CAISEGQGPWYGYTF. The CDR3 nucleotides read TGTGCCATCAGTGAGGGACAGGGCCCCTGGTATGGCTACACCTTC.

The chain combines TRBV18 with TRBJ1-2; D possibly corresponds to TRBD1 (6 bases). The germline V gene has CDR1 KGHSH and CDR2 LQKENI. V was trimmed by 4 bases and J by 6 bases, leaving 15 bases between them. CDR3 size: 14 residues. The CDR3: CASSRQDSVDGYTF. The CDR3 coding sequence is TGTGCCAGCTCACGCCAGGACAGTGTGGATGGCTACACCTTC.

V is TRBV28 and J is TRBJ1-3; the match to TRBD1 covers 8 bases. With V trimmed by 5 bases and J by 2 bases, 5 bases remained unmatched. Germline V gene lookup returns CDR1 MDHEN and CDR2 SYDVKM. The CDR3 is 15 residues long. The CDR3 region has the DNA TGTGCCAGCAGTCCTCGGACAGGGACTGGAAACACCATATATTTT. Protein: CASSPRTGTGNTIYF.

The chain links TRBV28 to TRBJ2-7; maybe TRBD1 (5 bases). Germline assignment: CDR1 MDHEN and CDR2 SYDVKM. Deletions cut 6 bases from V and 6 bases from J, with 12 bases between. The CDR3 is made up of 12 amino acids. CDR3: CASSRLGAEQYF. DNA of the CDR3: TGTGCCAGCAGCAGACTTGGGGCCGAGCAGTACTTC.

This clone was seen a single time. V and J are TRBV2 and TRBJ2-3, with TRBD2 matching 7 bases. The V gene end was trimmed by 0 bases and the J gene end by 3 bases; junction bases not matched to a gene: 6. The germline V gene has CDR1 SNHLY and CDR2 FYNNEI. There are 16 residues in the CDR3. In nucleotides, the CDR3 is TGTGCCAGCAGTGAAGCTTCCGGGAGGAGTACAGATACGCAGTATTTT. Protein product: CASSEASGRSTDTQYF.

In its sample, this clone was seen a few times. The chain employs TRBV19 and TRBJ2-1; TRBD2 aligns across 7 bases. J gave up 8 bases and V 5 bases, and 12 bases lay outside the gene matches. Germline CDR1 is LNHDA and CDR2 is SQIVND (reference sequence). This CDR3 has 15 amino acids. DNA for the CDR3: TGTGCCAGTAGTCGGCGGGGGACTTCTAGGGATGAGCAGTTCTTC. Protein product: CASSRRGTSRDEQFF.

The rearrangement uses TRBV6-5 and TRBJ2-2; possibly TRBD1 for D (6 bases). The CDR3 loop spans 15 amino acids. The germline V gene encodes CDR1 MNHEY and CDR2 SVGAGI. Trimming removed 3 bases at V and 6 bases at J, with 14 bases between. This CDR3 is CASSYNRAGAGELFF. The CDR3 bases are TGTGCCAGCAGTTATAACAGGGCTGGGGCCGGGGAGCTGTTTTTT.

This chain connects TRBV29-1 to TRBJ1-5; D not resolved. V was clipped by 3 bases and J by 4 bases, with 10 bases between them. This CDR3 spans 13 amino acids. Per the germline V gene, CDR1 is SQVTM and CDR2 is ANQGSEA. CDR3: CSVDSGRNQPQHF. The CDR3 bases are TGCAGCGTTGACTCGGGAAGGAATCAGCCCCAGCATTTT.

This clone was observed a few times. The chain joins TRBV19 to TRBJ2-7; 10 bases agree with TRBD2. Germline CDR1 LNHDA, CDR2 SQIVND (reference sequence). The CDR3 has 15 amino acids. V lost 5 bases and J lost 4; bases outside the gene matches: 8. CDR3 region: CASSHPASGSYEQYF. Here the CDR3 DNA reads TGTGCCAGTAGTCACCCGGCTAGCGGGAGTTACGAGCAGTACTTC.

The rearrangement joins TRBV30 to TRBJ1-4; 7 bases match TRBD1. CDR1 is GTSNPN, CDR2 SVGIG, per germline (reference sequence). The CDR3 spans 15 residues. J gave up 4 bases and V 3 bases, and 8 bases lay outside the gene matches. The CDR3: CAWSGWGTVNEKLFF. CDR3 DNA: TGTGCCTGGAGCGGGTGGGGGACAGTTAATGAAAAACTGTTTTTT.

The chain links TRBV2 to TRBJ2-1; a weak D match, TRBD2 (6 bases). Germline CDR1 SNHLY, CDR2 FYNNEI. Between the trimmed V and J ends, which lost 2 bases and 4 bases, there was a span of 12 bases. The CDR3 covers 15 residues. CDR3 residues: CASSEPDGTYNEQFF. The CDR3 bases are TGTGCCAGCAGTGAACCCGACGGGACTTACAATGAGCAGTTCTTC.

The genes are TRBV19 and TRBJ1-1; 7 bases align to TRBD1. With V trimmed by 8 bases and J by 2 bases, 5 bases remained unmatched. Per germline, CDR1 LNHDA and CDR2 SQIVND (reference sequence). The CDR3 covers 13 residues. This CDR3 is CASYRDSNTEAFF. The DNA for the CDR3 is TGTGCCAGTTACCGGGACAGCAACACTGAAGCTTTCTTT.

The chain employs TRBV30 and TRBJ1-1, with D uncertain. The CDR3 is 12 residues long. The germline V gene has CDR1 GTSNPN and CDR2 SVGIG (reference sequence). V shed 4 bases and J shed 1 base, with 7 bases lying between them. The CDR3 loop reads CAWTSGNTEAFF. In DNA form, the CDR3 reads TGTGCCTGGACGTCGGGGAACACTGAAGCTTTCTTT. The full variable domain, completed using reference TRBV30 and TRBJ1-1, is SQTIHQWPATLVQPVGSPLSLECTVEGTSNPNLYWYRQAAGRGLQLLFYSVGIGQISSEVPQNLSASRPQDRQFILSSKKLLLSDSGFYLCAWTSGNTEAFFGQGTRLTVV.

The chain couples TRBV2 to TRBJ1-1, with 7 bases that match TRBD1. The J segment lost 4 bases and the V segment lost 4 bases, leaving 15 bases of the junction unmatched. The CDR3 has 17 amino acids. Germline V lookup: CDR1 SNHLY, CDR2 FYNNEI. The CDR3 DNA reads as TGTGCCAGCAGTGTAGGTTGGGGCCAGGGGGGATTCACTGAAGCTTTCTTT. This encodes CASSVGWGQGGFTEAFF.

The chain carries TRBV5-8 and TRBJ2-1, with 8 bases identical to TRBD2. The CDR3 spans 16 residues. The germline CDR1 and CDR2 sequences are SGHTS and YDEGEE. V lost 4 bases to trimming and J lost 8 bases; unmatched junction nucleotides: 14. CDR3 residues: CASSVGGAGVGDEQFF. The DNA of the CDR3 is TGTGCCAGCAGCGTGGGGGGAGCGGGGGTCGGGGATGAGCAGTTCTTC.

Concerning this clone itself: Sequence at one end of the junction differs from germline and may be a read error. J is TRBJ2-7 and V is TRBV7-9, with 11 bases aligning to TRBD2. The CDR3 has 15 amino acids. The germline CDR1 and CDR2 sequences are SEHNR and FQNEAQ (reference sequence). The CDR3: CSSSLFTSGSYEQYF. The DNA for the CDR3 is TGTTCCAGCAGCTTATTTACTAGCGGGAGCTACGAGCAGTACTTC.

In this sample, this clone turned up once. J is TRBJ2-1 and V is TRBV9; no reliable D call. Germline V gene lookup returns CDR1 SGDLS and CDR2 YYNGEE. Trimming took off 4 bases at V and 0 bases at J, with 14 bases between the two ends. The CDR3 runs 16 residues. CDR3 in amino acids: CASSPRYGSSYNEQFF. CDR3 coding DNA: TGTGCCAGCAGCCCCCGTTACGGTAGCTCCTACAATGAGCAGTTCTTC.

DNA for the CDR3: TGTGCCAGTAGCCTACCGAGGGAGAGGGGCTACACCTTC. It specifies CASSLPRERGYTF. The gene calls are TRBV19 and TRBJ1-2; D gene ambiguous. The CDR3 length is 13 residues. Per germline, CDR1 LNHDA and CDR2 SQIVND (reference sequence). V gave up 6 bases and J gave up 8 bases, with 16 bases separating them.

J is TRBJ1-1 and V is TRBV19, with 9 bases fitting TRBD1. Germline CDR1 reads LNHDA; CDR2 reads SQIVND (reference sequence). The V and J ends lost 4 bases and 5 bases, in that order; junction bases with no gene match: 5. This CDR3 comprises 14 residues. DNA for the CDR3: TGTGCCAGTAGTACCGACAGGGGGGGGACTGAAGCTTTCTTT. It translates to CASSTDRGGTEAFF.

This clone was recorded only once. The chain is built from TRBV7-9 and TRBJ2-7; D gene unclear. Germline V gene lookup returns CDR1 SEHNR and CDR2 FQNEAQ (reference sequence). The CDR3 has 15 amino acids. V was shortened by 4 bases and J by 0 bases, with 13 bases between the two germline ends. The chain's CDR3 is CASSSLNSNSYEQYF. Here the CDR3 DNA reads TGTGCCAGCAGCTCACTGAACTCAAACTCCTACGAGCAGTACTTC. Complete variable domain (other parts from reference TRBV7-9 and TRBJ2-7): DTGVSQNPRHKITKRGQNVTFRCDPISEHNRLYWYRQTLGQGPEFLTYFQNEAQLEKSRLLSDRFSAERPKGSFSTLEIQRTEQGDSAMYLCASSSLNSNSYEQYFGPGTRLTVT.

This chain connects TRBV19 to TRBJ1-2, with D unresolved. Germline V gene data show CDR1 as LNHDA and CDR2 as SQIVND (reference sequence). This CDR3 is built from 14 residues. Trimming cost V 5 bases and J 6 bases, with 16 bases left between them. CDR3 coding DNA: TGTGCCAGTAGTCCCAGAGGCATTTTTGATGGCTACACCTTC. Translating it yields CASSPRGIFDGYTF.

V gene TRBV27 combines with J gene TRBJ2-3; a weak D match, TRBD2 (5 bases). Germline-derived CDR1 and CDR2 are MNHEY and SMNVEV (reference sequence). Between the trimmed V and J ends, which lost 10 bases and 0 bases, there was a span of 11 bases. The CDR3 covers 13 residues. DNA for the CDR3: TGTGCCACACGGGGAACTAGCACAGATACGCAGTATTTT. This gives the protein CATRGTSTDTQYF.

The CDR3 reads CASSVAGLAGGETQYF. CDR3 nucleotide sequence: TGTGCCAGCAGCGTAGCTGGGCTAGCGGGAGGGGAGACCCAGTACTTC. The rearrangement uses TRBV9 and TRBJ2-5, with TRBD2 identical over 12 bases. This CDR3 is 16 amino acids long. J lost 5 bases, V lost 0 bases, and 5 bases had no gene match. Germline CDR1 SGDLS, CDR2 YYNGEE.

The CDR3 here is CASPGSSGANVLTF. DNA of the CDR3: TGCGCCAGTCCGGGGAGCTCTGGGGCCAACGTCCTGACTTTC. This chain links TRBV10-1 with TRBJ2-6, with D perhaps matching TRBD2 (5 bases). The germline CDR1 and CDR2 sequences are WNHNN and SYGVQD (reference sequence). The CDR3 is 14 residues long. The V gene lost 9 bases and the J gene lost 0 bases, with 9 bases spanning the gap.